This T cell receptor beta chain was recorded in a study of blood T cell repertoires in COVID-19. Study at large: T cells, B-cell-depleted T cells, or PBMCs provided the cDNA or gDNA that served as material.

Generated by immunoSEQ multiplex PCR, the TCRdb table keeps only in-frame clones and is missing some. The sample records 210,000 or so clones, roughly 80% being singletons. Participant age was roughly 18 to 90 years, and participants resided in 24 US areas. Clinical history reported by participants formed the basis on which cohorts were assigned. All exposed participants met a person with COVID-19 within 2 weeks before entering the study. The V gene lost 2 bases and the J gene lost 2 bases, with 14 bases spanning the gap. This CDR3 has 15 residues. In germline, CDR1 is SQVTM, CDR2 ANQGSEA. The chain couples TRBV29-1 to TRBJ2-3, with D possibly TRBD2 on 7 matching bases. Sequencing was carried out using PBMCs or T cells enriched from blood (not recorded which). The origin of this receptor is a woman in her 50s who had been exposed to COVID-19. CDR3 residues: CSVEHGGAYTDTQYF. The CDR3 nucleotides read TGCAGCGTTGAACATGGGGGGGCCTACACAGATACGCAGTATTTT.